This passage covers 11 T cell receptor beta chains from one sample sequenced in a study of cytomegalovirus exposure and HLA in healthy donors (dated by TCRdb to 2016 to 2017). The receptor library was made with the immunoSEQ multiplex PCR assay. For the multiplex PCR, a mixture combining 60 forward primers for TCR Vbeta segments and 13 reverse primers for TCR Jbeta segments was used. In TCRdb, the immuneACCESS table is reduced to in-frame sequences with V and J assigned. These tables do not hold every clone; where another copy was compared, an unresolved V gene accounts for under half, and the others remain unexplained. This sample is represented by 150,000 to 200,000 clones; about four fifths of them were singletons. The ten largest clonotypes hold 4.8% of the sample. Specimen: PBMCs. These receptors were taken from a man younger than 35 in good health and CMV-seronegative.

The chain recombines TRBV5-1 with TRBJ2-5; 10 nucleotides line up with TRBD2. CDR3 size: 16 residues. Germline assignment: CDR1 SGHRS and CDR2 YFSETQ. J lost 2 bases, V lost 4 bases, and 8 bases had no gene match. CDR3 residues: CASSTGAGGPQETQYF. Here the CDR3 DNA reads TGCGCCAGCAGCACCGGAGCGGGAGGGCCGCAAGAGACCCAGTACTTC.

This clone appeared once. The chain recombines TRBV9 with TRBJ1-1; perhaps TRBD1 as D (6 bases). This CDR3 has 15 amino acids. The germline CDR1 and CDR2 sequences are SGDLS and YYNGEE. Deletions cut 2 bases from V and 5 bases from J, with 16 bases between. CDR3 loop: CASSVSVRGQTEAFF. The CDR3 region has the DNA TGTGCCAGCAGCGTCTCGGTCAGGGGTCAGACTGAAGCTTTCTTT.

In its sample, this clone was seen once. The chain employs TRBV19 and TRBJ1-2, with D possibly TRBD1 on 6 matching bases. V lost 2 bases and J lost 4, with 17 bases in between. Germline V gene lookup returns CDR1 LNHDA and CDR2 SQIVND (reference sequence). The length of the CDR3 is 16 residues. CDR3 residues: CASSITQGSPSYGYTF. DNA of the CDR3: TGTGCCAGTAGTATAACACAGGGAAGCCCCAGCTATGGCTACACCTTC.

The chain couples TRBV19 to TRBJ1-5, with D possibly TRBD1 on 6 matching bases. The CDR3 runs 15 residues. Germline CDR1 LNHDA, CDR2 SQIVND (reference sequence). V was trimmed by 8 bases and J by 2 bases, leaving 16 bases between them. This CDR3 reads CASLPGTRGNQPQHF. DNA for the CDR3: TGTGCCAGTCTGCCCGGGACACGAGGCAATCAGCCCCAGCATTTT. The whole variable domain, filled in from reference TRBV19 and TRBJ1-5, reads DGGITQSPKYLFRKEGQNVTLSCEQNLNHDAMYWYRQDPGQGLRLIYYSQIVNDFQKGDIAEGYSVSREKKESFPLTVTSAQKNPTAFYLCASLPGTRGNQPQHFGDGTRLSIL.

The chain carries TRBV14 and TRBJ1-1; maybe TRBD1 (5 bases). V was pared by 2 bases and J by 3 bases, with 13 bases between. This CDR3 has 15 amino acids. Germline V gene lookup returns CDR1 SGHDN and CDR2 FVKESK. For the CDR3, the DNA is TGTGCCAGCAGCCAATGGTCAGGGCGGTACACTGAAGCTTTCTTT. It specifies CASSQWSGRYTEAFF.

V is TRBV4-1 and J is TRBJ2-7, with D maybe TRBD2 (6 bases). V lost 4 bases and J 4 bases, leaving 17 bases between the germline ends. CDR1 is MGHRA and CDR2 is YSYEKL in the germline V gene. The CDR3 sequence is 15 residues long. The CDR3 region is CASSPAGGRSYEQYF. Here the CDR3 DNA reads TGCGCCAGCAGCCCGGCCGGGGGTAGATCTTACGAGCAGTACTTC.

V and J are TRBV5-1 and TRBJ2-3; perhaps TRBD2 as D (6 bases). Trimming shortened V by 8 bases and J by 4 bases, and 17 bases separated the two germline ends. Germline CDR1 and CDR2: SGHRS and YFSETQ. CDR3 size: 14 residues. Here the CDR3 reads CASTRETRADTQYF. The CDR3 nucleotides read TGCGCCAGTACTCGGGAGACGCGTGCAGATACGCAGTATTTT. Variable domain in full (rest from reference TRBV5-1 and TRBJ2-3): KAGVTQTPRYLIKTRGQQVTLSCSPISGHRSVSWYQQTPGQGLQFLFEYFSETQRNKGNFPGRFSGRQFSNSRSEMNVSTLELGDSALYLCASTRETRADTQYFGPGTRLTVL.

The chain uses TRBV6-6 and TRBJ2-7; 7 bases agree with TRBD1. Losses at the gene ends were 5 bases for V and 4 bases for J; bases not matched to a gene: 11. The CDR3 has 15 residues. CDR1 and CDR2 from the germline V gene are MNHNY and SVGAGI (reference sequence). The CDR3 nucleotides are TGTGCCAGCAGTCGCGACAGGGCGGTCCCTTACGAGCAGTACTTC. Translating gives CASSRDRAVPYEQYF.

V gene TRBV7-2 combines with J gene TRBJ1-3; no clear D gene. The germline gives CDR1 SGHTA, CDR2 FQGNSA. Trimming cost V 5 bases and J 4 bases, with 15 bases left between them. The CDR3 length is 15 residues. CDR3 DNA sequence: TGTGCCAGCAGCCTGGACGGGATAGGGGGAAACACCATATATTTT. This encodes CASSLDGIGGNTIYF.

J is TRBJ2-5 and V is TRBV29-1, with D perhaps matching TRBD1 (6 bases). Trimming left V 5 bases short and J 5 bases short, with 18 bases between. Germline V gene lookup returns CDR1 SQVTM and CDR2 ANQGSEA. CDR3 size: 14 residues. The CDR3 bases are TGCAGCGTTACCTACCCAAGACAGGCTGAGACCCAGTACTTC. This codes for CSVTYPRQAETQYF.

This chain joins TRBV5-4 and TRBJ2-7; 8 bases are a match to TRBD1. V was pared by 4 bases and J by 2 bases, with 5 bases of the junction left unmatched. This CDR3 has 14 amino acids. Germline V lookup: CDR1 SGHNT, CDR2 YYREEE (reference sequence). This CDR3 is CASSTTGDPYEQYF. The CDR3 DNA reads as TGTGCCAGCAGCACGACAGGGGACCCCTACGAGCAGTACTTC.